The TCR beta chain described here comes from a study of cytomegalovirus exposure and HLA in healthy donors. In the study overall: In a previous analysis, more than 90 million unique TCR beta sequences were found from about 190 million T cells.

This clone has more than one count but fewer than ten. The antigen remains undetermined. General study results and limits: Earlier analysis looked at TCR beta V segments, and most were productive about 87% or about 30% of the time. Prediction of most subjects' HLA-A and HLA-B alleles by TCR beta sequences was reportedly accurate. Relative to equally common others, HLA-associated TCR beta chains showed greater clonal expansion in a later analysis.

The PCR used 60 Vbeta and 13 Jbeta primers. The data were produced by immunoSEQ multiplex PCR, yet TCRdb's version contains in-frame clones alone and is incomplete. The table includes 65,000 to 80,000 clones, 74% detected once. The CDR3 extends over 13 amino acids. The trim removed 7 bases at V and 4 bases at J, leaving 7 bases unmatched. Germline CDR1 and CDR2: SGDLS and YYNGEE. This sequence originates from a middle-aged man in good health and CMV-seropositive. Sequencing was performed on PBMCs. The chain uses TRBV9 and TRBJ1-2; 7 bases line up with TRBD1. This CDR3 is CASAPPGGYGYTF. The CDR3 DNA sequence: TGTGCCAGCGCGCCTCCAGGGGGCTATGGCTACACCTTC.